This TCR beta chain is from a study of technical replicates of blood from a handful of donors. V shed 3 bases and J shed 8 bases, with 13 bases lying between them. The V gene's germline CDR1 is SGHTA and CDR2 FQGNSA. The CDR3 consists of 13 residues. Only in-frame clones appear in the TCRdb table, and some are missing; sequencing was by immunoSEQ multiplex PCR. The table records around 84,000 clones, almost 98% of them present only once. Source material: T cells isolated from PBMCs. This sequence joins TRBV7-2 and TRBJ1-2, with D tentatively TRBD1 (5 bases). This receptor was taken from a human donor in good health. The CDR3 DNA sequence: TGTGCCAGCAGCTTCGACAGAAGCTACGGCTACACCTTC. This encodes CASSFDRSYGYTF.